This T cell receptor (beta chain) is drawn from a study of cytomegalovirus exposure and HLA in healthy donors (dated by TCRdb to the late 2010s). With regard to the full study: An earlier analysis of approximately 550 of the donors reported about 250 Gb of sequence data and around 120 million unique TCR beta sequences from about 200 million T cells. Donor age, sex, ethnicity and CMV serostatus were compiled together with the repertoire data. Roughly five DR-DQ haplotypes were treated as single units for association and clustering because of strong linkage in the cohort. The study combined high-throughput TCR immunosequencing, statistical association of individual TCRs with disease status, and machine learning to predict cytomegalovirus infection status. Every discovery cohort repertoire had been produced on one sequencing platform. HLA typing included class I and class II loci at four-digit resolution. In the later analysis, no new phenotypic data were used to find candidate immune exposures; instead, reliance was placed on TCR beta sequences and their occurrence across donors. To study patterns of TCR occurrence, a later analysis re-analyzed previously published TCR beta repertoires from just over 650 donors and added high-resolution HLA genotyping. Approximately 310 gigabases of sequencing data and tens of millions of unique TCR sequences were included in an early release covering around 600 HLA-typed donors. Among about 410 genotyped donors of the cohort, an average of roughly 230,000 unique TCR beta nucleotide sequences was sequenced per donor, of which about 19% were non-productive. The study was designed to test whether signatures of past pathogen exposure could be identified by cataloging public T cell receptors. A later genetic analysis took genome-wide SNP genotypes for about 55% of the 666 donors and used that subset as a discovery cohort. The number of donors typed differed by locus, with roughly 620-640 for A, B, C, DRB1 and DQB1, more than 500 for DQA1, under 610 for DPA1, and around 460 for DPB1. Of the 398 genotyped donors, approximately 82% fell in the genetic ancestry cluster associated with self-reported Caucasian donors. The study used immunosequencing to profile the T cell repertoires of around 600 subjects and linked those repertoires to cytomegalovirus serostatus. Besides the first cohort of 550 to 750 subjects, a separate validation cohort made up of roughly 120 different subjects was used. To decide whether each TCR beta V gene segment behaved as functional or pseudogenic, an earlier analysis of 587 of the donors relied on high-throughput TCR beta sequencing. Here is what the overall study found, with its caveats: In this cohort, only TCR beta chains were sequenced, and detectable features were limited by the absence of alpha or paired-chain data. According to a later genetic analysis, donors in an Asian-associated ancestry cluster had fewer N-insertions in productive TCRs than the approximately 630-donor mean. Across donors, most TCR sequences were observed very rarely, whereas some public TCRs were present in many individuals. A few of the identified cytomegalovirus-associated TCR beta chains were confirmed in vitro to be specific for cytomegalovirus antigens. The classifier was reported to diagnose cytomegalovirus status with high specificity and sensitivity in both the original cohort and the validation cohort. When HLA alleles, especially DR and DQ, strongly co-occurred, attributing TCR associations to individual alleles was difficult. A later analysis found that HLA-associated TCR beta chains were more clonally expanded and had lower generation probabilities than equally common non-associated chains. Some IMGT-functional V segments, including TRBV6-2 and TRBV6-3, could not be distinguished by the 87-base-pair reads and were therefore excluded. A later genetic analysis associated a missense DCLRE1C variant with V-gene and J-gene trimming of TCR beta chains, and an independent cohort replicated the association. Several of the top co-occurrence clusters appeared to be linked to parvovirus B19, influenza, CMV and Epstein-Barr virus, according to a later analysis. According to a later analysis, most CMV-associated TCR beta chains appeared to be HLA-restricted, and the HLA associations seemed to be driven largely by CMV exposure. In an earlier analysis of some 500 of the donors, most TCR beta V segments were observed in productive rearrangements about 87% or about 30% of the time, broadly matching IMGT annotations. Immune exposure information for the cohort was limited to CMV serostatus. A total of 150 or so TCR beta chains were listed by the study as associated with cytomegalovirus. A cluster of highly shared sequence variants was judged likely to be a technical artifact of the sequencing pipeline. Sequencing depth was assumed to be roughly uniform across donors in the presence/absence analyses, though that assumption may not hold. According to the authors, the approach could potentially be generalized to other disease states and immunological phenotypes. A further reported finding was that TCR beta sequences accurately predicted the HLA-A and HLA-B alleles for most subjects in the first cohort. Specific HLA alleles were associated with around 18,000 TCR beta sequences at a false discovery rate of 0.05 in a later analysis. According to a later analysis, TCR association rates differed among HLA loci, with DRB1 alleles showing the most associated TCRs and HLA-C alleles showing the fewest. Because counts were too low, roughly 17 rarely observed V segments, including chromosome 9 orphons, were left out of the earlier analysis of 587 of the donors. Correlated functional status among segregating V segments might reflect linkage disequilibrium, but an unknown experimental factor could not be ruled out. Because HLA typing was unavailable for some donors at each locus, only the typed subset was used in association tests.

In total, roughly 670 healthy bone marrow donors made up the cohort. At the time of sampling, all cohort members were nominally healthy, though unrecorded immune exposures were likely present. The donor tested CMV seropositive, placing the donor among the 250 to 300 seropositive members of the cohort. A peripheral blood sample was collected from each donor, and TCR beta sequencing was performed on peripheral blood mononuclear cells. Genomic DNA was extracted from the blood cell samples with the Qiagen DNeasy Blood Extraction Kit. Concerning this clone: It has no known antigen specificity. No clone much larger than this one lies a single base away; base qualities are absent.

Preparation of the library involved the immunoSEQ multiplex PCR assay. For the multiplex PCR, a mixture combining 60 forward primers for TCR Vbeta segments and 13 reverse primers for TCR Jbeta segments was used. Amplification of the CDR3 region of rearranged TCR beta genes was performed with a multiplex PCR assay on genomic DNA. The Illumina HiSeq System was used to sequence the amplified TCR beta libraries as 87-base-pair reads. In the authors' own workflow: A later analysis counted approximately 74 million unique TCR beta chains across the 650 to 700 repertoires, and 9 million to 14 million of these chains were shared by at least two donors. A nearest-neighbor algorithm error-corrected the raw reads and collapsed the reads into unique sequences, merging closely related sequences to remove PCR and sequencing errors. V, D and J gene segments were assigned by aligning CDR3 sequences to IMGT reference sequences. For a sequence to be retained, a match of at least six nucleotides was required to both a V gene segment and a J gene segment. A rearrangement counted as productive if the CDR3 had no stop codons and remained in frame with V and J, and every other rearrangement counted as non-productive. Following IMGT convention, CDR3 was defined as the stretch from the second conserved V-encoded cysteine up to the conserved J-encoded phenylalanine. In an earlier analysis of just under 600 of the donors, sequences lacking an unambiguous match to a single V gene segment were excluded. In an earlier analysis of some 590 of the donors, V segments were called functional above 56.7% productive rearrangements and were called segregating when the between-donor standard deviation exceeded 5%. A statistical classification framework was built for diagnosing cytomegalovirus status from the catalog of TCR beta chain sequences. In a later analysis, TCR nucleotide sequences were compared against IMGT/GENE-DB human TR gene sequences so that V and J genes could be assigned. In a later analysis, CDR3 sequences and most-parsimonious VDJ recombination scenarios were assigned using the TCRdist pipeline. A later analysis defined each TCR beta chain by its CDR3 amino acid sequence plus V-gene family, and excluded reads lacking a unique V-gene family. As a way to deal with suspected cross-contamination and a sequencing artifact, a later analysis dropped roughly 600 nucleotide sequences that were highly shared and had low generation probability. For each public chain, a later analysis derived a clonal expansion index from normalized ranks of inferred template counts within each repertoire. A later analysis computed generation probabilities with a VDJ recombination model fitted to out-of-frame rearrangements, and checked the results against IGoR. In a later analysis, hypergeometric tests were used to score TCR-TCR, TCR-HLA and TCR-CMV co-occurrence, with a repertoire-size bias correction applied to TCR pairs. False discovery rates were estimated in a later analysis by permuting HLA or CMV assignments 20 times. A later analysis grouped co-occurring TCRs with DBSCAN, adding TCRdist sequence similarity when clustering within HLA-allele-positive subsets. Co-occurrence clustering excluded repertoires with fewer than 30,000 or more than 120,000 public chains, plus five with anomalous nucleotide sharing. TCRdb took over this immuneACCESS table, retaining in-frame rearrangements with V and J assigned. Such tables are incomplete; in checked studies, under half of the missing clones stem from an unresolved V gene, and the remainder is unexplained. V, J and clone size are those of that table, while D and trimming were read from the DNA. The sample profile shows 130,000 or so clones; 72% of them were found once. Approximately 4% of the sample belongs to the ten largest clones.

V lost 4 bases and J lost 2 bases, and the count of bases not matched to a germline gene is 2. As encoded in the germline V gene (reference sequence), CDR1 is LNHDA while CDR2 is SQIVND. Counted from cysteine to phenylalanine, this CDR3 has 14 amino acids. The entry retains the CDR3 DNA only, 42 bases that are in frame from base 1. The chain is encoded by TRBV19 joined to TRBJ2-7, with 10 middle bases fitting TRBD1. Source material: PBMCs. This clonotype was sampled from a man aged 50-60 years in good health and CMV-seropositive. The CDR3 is CASSKGTGAYEQYF. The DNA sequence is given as TGTGCCAGTAGTAAAGGGACAGGGGCCTACGAGCAGTACTTC.